The 3 T cell receptor beta chains given below trace back to one sample, sequenced in a study of shared clonotypes between healthy human individuals. Some clones are missing from TCRdb's copy, which holds only in-frame ones; the method was immunoSEQ multiplex PCR. The sample has about 1.5 million clones, over 95% seen once. Sample: naive CD4+ T cells sorted from blood. Subset reported: CD45RA+ positively selected. These receptors were taken from a man aged 25-45 years in good health.

This clone was observed a single time. The chain couples TRBV30 to TRBJ1-2, with 8 bases identical to TRBD1. Germline CDR1 and CDR2: GTSNPN and SVGIG (reference sequence). This CDR3 contains 14 residues. The junction had 6 bases not matched to a gene; V was cut back by 3 bases and J by 3 bases. CDR3: CAWSARDRHYGYTF. CDR3 bases: TGTGCCTGGAGCGCTCGGGACAGGCACTATGGCTACACCTTC.

In DNA form, the CDR3 reads TGCGCCAGCAGCCGGGACAGCCCCACAGATACGCAGTATTTT. Residues: CASSRDSPTDTQYF. V usage is TRBV5-1 and J usage is TRBJ2-3; TRBD1 matches at 7 bases. Germline V lookup: CDR1 SGHRS, CDR2 YFSETQ. This CDR3 contains 14 residues. J was trimmed by 2 bases and V by 4 bases; bases with no gene match: 4. The whole variable domain, filled in from reference TRBV5-1 and TRBJ2-3, reads KAGVTQTPRYLIKTRGQQVTLSCSPISGHRSVSWYQQTPGQGLQFLFEYFSETQRNKGNFPGRFSGRQFSNSRSEMNVSTLELGDSALYLCASSRDSPTDTQYFGPGTRLTVL.

Points on this clone: In the same sample, other DNA sequences code for this CDR3. The V call is TRBV5-1, the J call TRBJ1-4; the match to TRBD1 covers 7 bases. The CDR3 contains 15 residues. V shed 0 bases and J 3 bases; nucleotides not matched to a gene: 2. Per germline, CDR1 SGHRS and CDR2 YFSETQ. CDR3 sequence reads: CASSLDGTANEKLFF. The CDR3 DNA is TGCGCCAGCAGCTTGGATGGGACAGCTAATGAAAAACTGTTTTTT.